The 30 T cell receptor beta chains below were found in one sample sequenced in a study of cytomegalovirus exposure and HLA in healthy donors. It was with 60 Vbeta and 13 Jbeta primers that the PCR ran. This table comes from immunoSEQ multiplex PCR, and its TCRdb copy is limited to in-frame clones, with some not included. The repertoire table contains about 200,000 clones. Sequenced: PBMCs. All receptors come from a man aged 25-40 years in good health and CMV-seronegative.

This chain links TRBV19 with TRBJ2-2; D might be TRBD1 (5 bases). Germline CDR1 LNHDA, CDR2 SQIVND (reference sequence). The CDR3 has 16 residues. The V end lost 5 bases, the J end lost 0 bases, and 13 bases lay between the germline ends. The CDR3 sequence: CASSFVGPTNTGELFF. The DNA of the CDR3 is TGTGCCAGTAGTTTTGTGGGGCCAACGAACACCGGGGAGCTGTTTTTT.

V usage is TRBV4-1 and J usage is TRBJ2-2; 11 positions agree with TRBD2. The CDR3 has 15 amino acids. The germline gives CDR1 MGHRA, CDR2 YSYEKL. Trimming at V came to 1 base and at J to 5 bases, leaving 0 bases not matched to a gene. The CDR3 sequence is CASSQGTSGTGELFF. Written as DNA, the CDR3 is TGCGCCAGCAGCCAAGGGACTAGCGGGACCGGGGAGCTGTTTTTT.

V usage is TRBV19 and J usage is TRBJ2-7; 8 nucleotides agree with TRBD2. The CDR3 length is 15 residues. After removal of 6 bases from V and 0 bases from J, the junction contained 7 bases not matched to a gene. Germline values: CDR1 LNHDA, CDR2 SQIVND (reference sequence). The CDR3 DNA reads TGTGCCAGTAGAAAAGCGGGGGAAAGCTCCTACGAGCAGTACTTC. This gives the protein CASRKAGESSYEQYF.

This chain connects TRBV28 to TRBJ2-2; no reliable D call. Trimming took off 7 bases at V and 8 bases at J, with 8 bases between the two ends. The CDR3 length is 11 residues. Germline values: CDR1 MDHEN, CDR2 SYDVKM. CDR3 coding DNA: TGTGCCAGCACCAGCAGGGGGGAGCTGTTTTTT. This translates into CASTSRGELFF.

The J gene is TRBJ1-3, the V gene TRBV2; D remains ambiguous. The CDR3 sequence is 14 residues long. CDR1 and CDR2 (germline): SNHLY, FYNNEI. V lost 3 bases, J lost 4 bases, and 10 bases lay in between. In DNA, the CDR3 is TGTGCCAGCAGTGAGGGTCCGAGGGGAAACACCATATATTTT. This sequence encodes CASSEGPRGNTIYF.

This sequence joins TRBV15 and TRBJ1-3, with D unclear. Trimming stripped 0 bases from V and 2 bases from J, with 8 bases between. The germline gives CDR1 LNHNV, CDR2 YYDKDF (reference sequence). This CDR3 is 15 amino acids long. CDR3 DNA: TGTGCCACCAGCAGAGATGCCGGGGCTGGAAACACCATATATTTT. This encodes CATSRDAGAGNTIYF.

The CDR3 bases are TGTGCCAGCAGCGTAGTGGCGACAGCGACCTACGAGCAGTACTTC. It encodes CASSVVATATYEQYF. The chain uses TRBV9 and TRBJ2-7, with D possibly matching TRBD1 (5 bases). Per germline, CDR1 SGDLS and CDR2 YYNGEE. Trimming took 0 bases from V and 2 from J, leaving 12 bases between them. The CDR3 extends over 15 amino acids.

The chain combines TRBV30 with TRBJ2-4, with 14 positions matching TRBD2. The germline CDR1 and CDR2 sequences are GTSNPN and SVGIG (reference sequence). With 0 bases clipped from V and 3 bases from J, the junction kept 4 bases outside the gene matches. CDR3 length equals 17 residues. CDR3 loop: CAWSVLGLAGGKNIQYF. In DNA form, the CDR3 reads TGTGCCTGGAGTGTACTCGGACTAGCGGGAGGCAAAAACATTCAGTACTTC.

The genes are TRBV5-1 and TRBJ1-1; 10 bases are a match to TRBD1. CDR3 length equals 14 residues. CDR1 and CDR2 (germline): SGHRS, YFSETQ. The V gene end was trimmed by 4 bases and the J gene end by 10 bases; junction bases not matched to a gene: 10. CDR3 protein: CASSTGTGDLGAFF. The CDR3 coding sequence is TGCGCCAGCAGCACCGGGACAGGGGATTTGGGAGCTTTCTTT.

The chain has TRBV6-5 and TRBJ1-1, with 8 bases lining up with TRBD1. CDR1 MNHEY and CDR2 SVGAGI come from the germline V gene. V was clipped by 4 bases and J by 7 bases; unmatched bases: 11. This CDR3 contains 15 residues. CDR3 amino acids: CASSSPGQGVVEAFF. DNA for the CDR3: TGTGCCAGCAGTTCCCCTGGACAGGGAGTGGTTGAAGCTTTCTTT.

The chain recombines TRBV4-2 with TRBJ2-2, with 13 bases matching TRBD2. J was trimmed by 5 bases and V by 8 bases; bases with no gene match: 14. Germline values: CDR1 LGHNA, CDR2 YNFKEQ. The length of the CDR3 is 18 residues. The CDR3 coding sequence is TGTGCCAGCGCCGCCGGAGGACTAGCGGGAGTATATACCGGGGAGCTGTTTTTT. The encoded protein is CASAAGGLAGVYTGELFF.

This rearrangement joins TRBV4-1 to TRBJ2-5, with D possibly matching TRBD2 (5 bases). Germline CDR1 and CDR2: MGHRA and YSYEKL. Between the trimmed V and J ends, which lost 1 base and 5 bases, there was a span of 8 bases. CDR3 size: 13 residues. The CDR3 DNA reads as TGCGCCAGCAGCCAAGCGGTAGCGGAGACCCAGTACTTC. The encoded protein is CASSQAVAETQYF.

In nucleotides, the CDR3 is TGCGCCAGCAGCGATCCCGGACTAGCTGGTGTCAATGAGCAGTTCTTC. Protein: CASSDPGLAGVNEQFF. J is TRBJ2-1 and V is TRBV10-2, with 8 bases fitting TRBD2. The V gene end was trimmed by 6 bases and the J gene end by 6 bases; junction bases not matched to a gene: 13. Germline CDR1 and CDR2: WSHSY and SAAADI. The CDR3 contains 16 residues.

The rearrangement links TRBV5-1 to TRBJ2-5; 8 bases match TRBD1. The end of the DNA fits TRBJ2-7 better, so the J call may be wrong. The CDR3 contains 14 residues. Germline assignment: CDR1 SGHRS and CDR2 YFSETQ. The DNA for the CDR3 is TGCGCCAGCAGCTGGGGGACAGGCTCCTACGAGCAGTACTTC. Residues: CASSWGTGSYEQYF.

The chain combines TRBV4-3 with TRBJ2-3; 10 bases map to TRBD1. V shed 4 bases, J shed 6 bases, and the junction held 10 bases outside the gene matches. The length of the CDR3 is 16 residues. Germline V gene data show CDR1 as LGHNA and CDR2 as YSLEER. CDR3: CASSRTRQGAQDTQYF. DNA of the CDR3: TGCGCCAGCAGCCGGACACGACAGGGGGCGCAGGATACGCAGTATTTT.

V is TRBV2 and J is TRBJ1-2, with TRBD1 as a possible D gene (6 bases). Deletions cut 7 bases from V and 2 bases from J, with 20 bases between. Germline V gives CDR1 SNHLY, CDR2 FYNNEI. The CDR3 loop spans 16 amino acids. The CDR3 DNA follows: TGTGCCAGCAACCCCAACTATGACAGGTGGAACTATGGCTACACCTTC. Its protein product is CASNPNYDRWNYGYTF.

The V gene is TRBV6-5, the J gene TRBJ2-1; D is ambiguous. Germline CDR1 MNHEY, CDR2 SVGAGI. With 5 bases removed from V and 5 bases from J, the gap between germline ends came to 10 bases. The CDR3 covers 13 residues. The CDR3 region is CASSPNNDNEQFF. The CDR3 DNA is TGTGCCAGCAGTCCTAATAATGACAATGAGCAGTTCTTC.

The gene calls are TRBV6-4 and TRBJ2-1; 9 bases agree with TRBD2. This CDR3 is built from 14 residues. Losses at the gene ends were 4 bases for V and 8 bases for J; bases not matched to a gene: 6. Germline V CDR1 and CDR2: MRHNA, SNTAGT. The CDR3 region has the DNA TGTGCCAGCAGTGTGGGCGGGGGGGCGGATGAGCAGTTCTTC. Translating gives CASSVGGGADEQFF.

The chain recombines TRBV6-5 with TRBJ2-5, with D tentatively TRBD2 (6 bases). Trimming left V 6 bases short and J 3 bases short, with 17 bases between. Germline assignment: CDR1 MNHEY and CDR2 SVGAGI. The CDR3 is 15 residues long. CDR3 sequence (DNA): TGTGCCAGCAGCTCTGCCCGACTAGAAGAAGAGACCCAGTACTTC. Amino acids: CASSSARLEEETQYF.

The chain has TRBV25-1 and TRBJ2-5; possibly TRBD2 for D (5 bases). The J call may be mistaken, given a closer DNA end match to TRBJ2-7. Germline V gene sequence: CDR1 MGHDK, CDR2 SYGVNS. The CDR3 length is 15 residues. The CDR3 is CASSGTRRPGSEQYF. CDR3 nucleotide sequence: TGTGCCAGCAGTGGAACAAGGAGGCCGGGCAGCGAGCAGTACTTC.

This chain uses TRBV25-1 with TRBJ1-2, with 9 bases lining up with TRBD1. The V gene's germline CDR1 is MGHDK and CDR2 SYGVNS. V lost 5 bases to trimming and J lost 10 bases; unmatched junction nucleotides: 8. This CDR3 spans 13 amino acids. Written as DNA, the CDR3 is TGTGCCAGCAGTAATACCGGGACAGGGATCTACACCTTC. Its translation is CASSNTGTGIYTF.

The chain joins TRBV11-2 to TRBJ1-2; 7 bases align to TRBD1. CDR3 length: 14 residues. Germline V gene lookup returns CDR1 SGHAT and CDR2 FQNNGV. V lost 3 bases, J lost 6 bases, and 7 bases stayed unmatched. CDR3 loop: CASSLAGGIDGYTF. The CDR3 coding sequence is TGTGCCAGCAGCTTGGCAGGGGGTATTGATGGCTACACCTTC.

V gene TRBV7-9 combines with J gene TRBJ1-6, with unresolved D. CDR3 length: 14 amino acids. V was trimmed by 0 bases and J by 4 bases, leaving 4 bases between them. The germline V gene has CDR1 SEHNR and CDR2 FQNEAQ (reference sequence). CDR3 protein: CASSLASYNSPLHF. The DNA of the CDR3 is TGTGCCAGCAGCTTAGCCTCGTATAATTCACCCCTCCACTTT.

This sequence joins TRBV11-3 and TRBJ2-5, with TRBD1 matching 9 bases. The trim removed 6 bases at V and 3 bases at J, leaving 5 bases unmatched. CDR1 is SGHNT and CDR2 is YENEEA in the germline V gene. The CDR3 consists of 14 residues. This CDR3 is CASRQTGGKETQYF. For the CDR3, the DNA is TGTGCCAGCAGGCAAACAGGGGGCAAAGAGACCCAGTACTTC.

The rearrangement links TRBV29-1 to TRBJ2-1, with a possible D match to TRBD2 (6 bases). The CDR3 extends over 14 amino acids. The V end was cut by 7 bases, the J end by 8 bases, with 21 bases between. CDR1 SQVTM and CDR2 ANQGSEA come from the germline V gene. For the CDR3, the DNA is TGCAGCGCTCGCATCGGGACTTTACGGGATGAGCAGTTCTTC. It codes for CSARIGTLRDEQFF.

The gene calls are TRBV6-5 and TRBJ1-2; 7 nucleotides match TRBD1. Germline V gene lookup returns CDR1 MNHEY and CDR2 SVGAGI. The J segment lost 8 bases and the V segment lost 6 bases, leaving 12 bases of the junction unmatched. There are 14 residues in the CDR3. CDR3 nucleotide sequence: TGTGCCAGCAGGATACACTTAGACAGGGAAGGCTACACCTTC. Translation gives CASRIHLDREGYTF.

The chain links TRBV27 to TRBJ2-7; TRBD2 matches at 7 bases. This CDR3 has 11 amino acids. V was clipped by 6 bases and J by 9 bases; unmatched bases: 5. Per the germline V gene, CDR1 is MNHEY and CDR2 is SMNVEV (reference sequence). In nucleotides, the CDR3 is TGTGCCAGCAGCCACGGGACTACGCAGTACTTC. Translating it yields CASSHGTTQYF.

The chain links TRBV7-2 to TRBJ2-7; possibly TRBD2 for D (6 bases). Per germline, CDR1 SGHTA and CDR2 FQGNSA. V was pared by 5 bases and J by 1 base, with 21 bases between. The CDR3 runs to 17 residues. The CDR3 is CASSPIRDSALSYEQYF. The CDR3 DNA follows: TGTGCCAGCAGCCCGATTCGGGACTCCGCTTTATCCTACGAGCAGTACTTC.

This chain links TRBV27 with TRBJ2-6, with D tentatively TRBD1 (5 bases). Between the trimmed V and J ends, which lost 4 bases and 3 bases, there was a span of 10 bases. CDR1 is MNHEY, CDR2 SMNVEV, per germline (reference sequence). This CDR3 has 15 amino acids. The CDR3 spells CASSSRVNGANVLTF. In DNA form, the CDR3 reads TGTGCCAGCAGTTCCAGGGTAAATGGGGCCAACGTCCTGACTTTC.

As for this clone: At the DNA level, this CDR3 is encoded by other sequences in the same sample as well. The chain carries TRBV4-1 and TRBJ2-1; TRBD2 aligns across 9 bases. The CDR3 has 15 residues. The V gene end was trimmed by 6 bases and the J gene end by 0 bases; junction bases not matched to a gene: 3. Germline CDR1 MGHRA, CDR2 YSYEKL. This CDR3 reads CASRLSGSSYNEQFF. The CDR3 coding sequence is TGCGCCAGCAGACTTAGCGGGAGCTCCTACAATGAGCAGTTCTTC.